A selection of T cell receptor beta chains follows, all from one sample in a study of patients and donors after allogeneic stem cell transplantation. From the RT-PCR reads, TCRdb called clonotypes with MiXCR, one entry per CDR3 protein. Among 190,000 or so distinct CDR3 sequences listed, more than 35% were seen once. The sequenced sample was blood, either unsorted or a sorted T cell fraction (not recorded which). The receptor set was obtained from a human donor who was either an allogeneic HSCT recipient or a stem cell or donor lymphocyte infusion donor (not recorded which). It is not recorded whose cells these are; they may come from a transplant donor. Both conserved end residues are part of each CDR3. A D gene is named only where the DNA matches it firmly. Only part of the rows carry a size: once, few, many, or a class if the clone is expanded.

CDR3 length: 16; J gene: TRBJ2-3; V gene: TRBV4-2; D gene: TRBD2; clone size: .; CDR3 protein: CASSHQRASGTDTQYF; CDR3 DNA: TGTGCCAGCAGCCATCAGCGGGCTAGCGGAACAGATACGCAGTATTTT
CDR3 length: 16; J gene: TRBJ2-1; V gene: TRBV7-6; D gene: .; clone size: .; CDR3 protein: CASSLGNREFSVSHFF; CDR3 DNA: TGTGCCAGCAGCTTAGGTAACAGGGAATTCTCAGTCTCCCACTTCTTC
CDR3 length: 16; J gene: TRBJ2-4; V gene: TRBV12-3/TRBV12-4; D gene: .; clone size: .; CDR3 protein: CASSFSLTGRKNIQYF; CDR3 DNA: TGTGCCAGCAGTTTTAGTTTAACGGGGCGCAAAAACATTCAGTACTTC
CDR3 length: 13; J gene: TRBJ1-6; V gene: TRBV12-3/TRBV12-4; D gene: .; clone size: few; CDR3 protein: CASRLRYNSPLHF; CDR3 DNA: TGTGCCAGCAGGCTCAGATATAATTCACCCCTCCACTTT
CDR3 length: 13; J gene: TRBJ2-7; V gene: TRBV27; D gene: .; clone size: .; CDR3 protein: CASRPGSVYEQYF; CDR3 DNA: TGTGCCAGCAGGCCCGGGTCCGTCTACGAGCAGTACTTC
CDR3 length: 16; J gene: TRBJ2-3; V gene: TRBV5-1; D gene: TRBD1; clone size: .; CDR3 protein: CASSSGQGVSTDTQYF; CDR3 DNA: TGCGCCAGCAGCTCCGGACAGGGGGTCAGCACAGATACGCAGTATTTT
CDR3 length: 13; J gene: TRBJ1-5; V gene: TRBV11-2; D gene: .; clone size: many; CDR3 protein: CASSTSPNQPQHF; CDR3 DNA: TGTGCCAGCAGCACATCGCCTAATCAGCCCCAGCATTTT
CDR3 length: 13; J gene: TRBJ1-4; V gene: TRBV20-1; D gene: TRBD1; clone size: .; CDR3 protein: CSLAKGADEKLFF; CDR3 DNA: TGCAGTCTAGCTAAGGGGGCGGATGAAAAACTGTTTTTT
CDR3 length: 12; J gene: TRBJ1-1; V gene: TRBV5-1; D gene: TRBD1; clone size: .; CDR3 protein: CASSAGQTEAFF; CDR3 DNA: TGCGCCAGCAGCGCGGGACAGACTGAAGCTTTCTTT
CDR3 length: 14; J gene: TRBJ1-6; V gene: TRBV4-2; D gene: TRBD1; clone size: few; CDR3 protein: CASSQGQGHSPLHF; CDR3 DNA: TGTGCCAGCAGCCAGGGACAGGGGCATTCACCCCTCCACTTT
CDR3 length: 14; J gene: TRBJ1-5; V gene: TRBV9; D gene: .; clone size: .; CDR3 protein: CASSLGAFNQPQHF; CDR3 DNA: TGTGCCAGCAGCCTAGGGGCCTTCAATCAGCCCCAGCATTTT